A selection of T cell receptor beta chains follows, all from one sample in a study of PD-1 blockade in mismatch repair-deficient tumors. Sequenced by immunoSEQ multiplex PCR; TCRdb stores in-frame clones only, minus some. Of 75,000 to 80,000 clones in the sample, approximately 81% were seen once. Sequencing used peripheral blood, obtained 44 weeks after starting pembrolizumab. All receptors derive from an adult with mismatch repair-deficient cancer. Each CDR3 is given without its conserved first and last residue. D genes are given only for firm matches. Expanded clones get a size class; other rows say once, few or many, or leave the size out.

J: TRBJ2-2; size: .; V: TRBV5-8; D: TRBD1; CDR3: ASSVDRGFNTGELF
J: TRBJ2-4; size: .; V: TRBV5-6; D: TRBD1; CDR3: ASSTATGAKNIQY
J: TRBJ1-4; size: .; V: TRBV27; D: .; CDR3: ASSLIREATNEKLF
J: TRBJ2-2; size: .; V: TRBV30; D: .; CDR3: AWTEVGQTRSGELF
J: TRBJ2-7; size: .; V: TRBV5-4; D: TRBD1; CDR3: ASSLDAGGSYEQY
J: TRBJ1-5; size: few; V: TRBV4-3; D: .; CDR3: ASSQAPGEQPQH
J: TRBJ2-5; size: .; V: TRBV6-1; D: .; CDR3: ASSEQERGGVTQY
J: TRBJ1-1; size: .; V: TRBV7-9; D: .; CDR3: ASSLLQGNTEAF
J: TRBJ2-1; size: .; V: TRBV18; D: TRBD2; CDR3: ASSPSGTSLHNEQF
J: TRBJ1-1; size: few; V: TRBV7-9; D: .; CDR3: ASSLGQKNTEAF
J: TRBJ1-3; size: .; V: TRBV7-8; D: TRBD1; CDR3: ASSLPGQGGNTIY
J: TRBJ2-7; size: few; V: TRBV5-4; D: .; CDR3: ASSSQLEQY
J: TRBJ2-7; size: .; V: TRBV4-3; D: .; CDR3: ASSLRPGTLDEQY
J: TRBJ2-1; size: .; V: TRBV14; D: TRBD2; CDR3: ASSQKSRTSGRTYNEQF
J: TRBJ2-7; size: .; V: TRBV6-6; D: .; CDR3: ASSLRGPAYEQY
J: TRBJ2-5; size: once; V: TRBV11-3; D: .; CDR3: ASSNAGSLGQY
J: TRBJ1-3; size: .; V: TRBV29-1; D: .; CDR3: SGRQPSGNTIY
J: TRBJ1-1; size: .; V: TRBV11-3; D: .; CDR3: ASSRGGNTEAF
J: TRBJ2-6; size: .; V: TRBV7-3; D: .; CDR3: ASSVNLGGAGANVLT
J: TRBJ2-1; size: .; V: TRBV7-7; D: .; CDR3: ASSHGSGNEQF
J: TRBJ2-5; size: .; V: TRBV18; D: .; CDR3: ASSQQLETQY
J: TRBJ2-5; size: .; V: TRBV6-1; D: .; CDR3: ASSDQAGETQY
J: TRBJ2-5; size: .; V: TRBV11-2; D: .; CDR3: ASSFSWEETQY
J: TRBJ2-7; size: .; V: TRBV5-4; D: .; CDR3: ASSLAGQTGEQY